A single TCR beta chain is shown here with its context. The CDR3 runs 17 residues. Between the trimmed V and J ends, which lost 0 bases and 6 bases, there was a span of 18 bases. Germline lookup yields CDR1 MGHRA and CDR2 YSYEKL. Only in-frame clones appear in the TCRdb table, and some are missing; sequencing was by immunoSEQ multiplex PCR. The sample lists 160,000 or so clones, less than 90% occurring once. The data stem from a study of lymphopenia after photon versus proton radiotherapy. The sequenced sample was peripheral blood, obtained from a patient treated with photon-based radiotherapy. The sequence derives from a man aged 50 to 59 with gastric cancer. J is TRBJ2-1 and V is TRBV4-1; D remains unclear. CDR3 DNA: TGCGCCAGCAGCCAAGAGACCCGAACCAAAGGCGGCAATGAGCAGTTCTTC. This encodes CASSQETRTKGGNEQFF.